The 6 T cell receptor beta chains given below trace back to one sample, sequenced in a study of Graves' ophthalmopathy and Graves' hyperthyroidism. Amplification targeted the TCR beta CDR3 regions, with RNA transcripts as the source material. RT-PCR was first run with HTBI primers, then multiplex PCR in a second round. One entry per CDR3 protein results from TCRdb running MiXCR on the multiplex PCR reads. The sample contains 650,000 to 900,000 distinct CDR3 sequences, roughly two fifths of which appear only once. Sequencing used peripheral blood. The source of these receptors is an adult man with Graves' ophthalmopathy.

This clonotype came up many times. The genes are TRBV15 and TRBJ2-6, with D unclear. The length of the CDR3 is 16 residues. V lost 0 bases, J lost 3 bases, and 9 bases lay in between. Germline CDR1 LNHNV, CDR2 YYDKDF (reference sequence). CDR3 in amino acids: CATSRDRVNGANVLTF. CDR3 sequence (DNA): TGTGCCACCAGCAGAGATCGAGTAAATGGGGCCAACGTCCTGACTTTC.

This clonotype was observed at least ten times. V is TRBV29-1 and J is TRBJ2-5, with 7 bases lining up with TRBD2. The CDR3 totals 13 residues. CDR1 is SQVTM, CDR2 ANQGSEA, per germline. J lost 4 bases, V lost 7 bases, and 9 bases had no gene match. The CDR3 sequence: CSAPWGGGETQYF. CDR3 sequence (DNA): TGCAGCGCTCCATGGGGGGGTGGAGAGACCCAGTACTTC.

The CDR3 spells CASSYIPGTATYEQYF. The CDR3 region has the DNA TGTGCCAGCAGTTACATACCCGGGACAGCCACCTACGAGCAGTACTTC. This chain links TRBV6-5 with TRBJ2-7, with TRBD1 matching over 7 bases. The germline V gene has CDR1 MNHEY and CDR2 SVGAGI. V lost 2 bases to trimming and J lost 2 bases; unmatched junction nucleotides: 9. The CDR3 length is 16 residues.

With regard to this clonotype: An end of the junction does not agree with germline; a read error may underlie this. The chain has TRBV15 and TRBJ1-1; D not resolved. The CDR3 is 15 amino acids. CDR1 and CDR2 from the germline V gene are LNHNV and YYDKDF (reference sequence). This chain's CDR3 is CAASRDRIGNTEAFF. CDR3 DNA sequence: TGTGCCGCCAGCAGAGATAGGATAGGGAACACTGAAGCTTTCTTT.

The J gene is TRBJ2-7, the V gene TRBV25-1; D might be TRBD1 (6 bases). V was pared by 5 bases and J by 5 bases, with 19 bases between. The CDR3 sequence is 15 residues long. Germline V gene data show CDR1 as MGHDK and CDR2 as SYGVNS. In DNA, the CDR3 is TGTGCCAGCAGTTTACGACCCAGGGGAATCGACGAGCAGTACTTC. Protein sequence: CASSLRPRGIDEQYF.

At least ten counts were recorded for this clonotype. The CDR3 DNA follows: TGTGCCAGCAAGGCAGGGGGCATGAACACTGAAGCTTTCTTT. This sequence encodes CASKAGGMNTEAFF. This rearrangement joins TRBV2 to TRBJ1-1; 8 bases fit TRBD1. The V gene's germline CDR1 is SNHLY and CDR2 FYNNEI. CDR3 length: 14 residues. The V gene end was trimmed by 7 bases and the J gene end by 0 bases; junction bases not matched to a gene: 4. Full variable domain (outside the CDR3, taken from reference TRBV2 and TRBJ1-1): EPEVTQTPSHQVTQMGQEVILRCVPISNHLYFYWYRQILGQKVEFLVSFYNNEISEKSEIFDDQFSVERPDGSNFTLKIRSTKLEDSAMYFCASKAGGMNTEAFFGQGTRLTVV.